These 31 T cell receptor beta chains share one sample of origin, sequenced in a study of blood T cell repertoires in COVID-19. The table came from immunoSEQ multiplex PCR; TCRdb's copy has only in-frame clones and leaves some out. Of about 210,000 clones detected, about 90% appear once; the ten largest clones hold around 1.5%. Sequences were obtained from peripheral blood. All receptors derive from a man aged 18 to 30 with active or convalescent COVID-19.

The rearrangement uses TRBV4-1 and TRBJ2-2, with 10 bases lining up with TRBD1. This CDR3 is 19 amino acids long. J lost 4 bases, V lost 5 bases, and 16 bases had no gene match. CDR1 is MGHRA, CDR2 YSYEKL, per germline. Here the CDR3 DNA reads TGCGCCAGCAGCGGGATAGCCCGGGACAGGGGCGGTGGCACCGGGGAGCTGTTTTTT. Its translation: CASSGIARDRGGGTGELFF.

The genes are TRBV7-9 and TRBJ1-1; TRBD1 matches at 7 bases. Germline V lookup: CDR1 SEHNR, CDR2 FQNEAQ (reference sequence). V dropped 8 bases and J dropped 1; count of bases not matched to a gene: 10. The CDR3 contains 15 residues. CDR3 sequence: CASRQLDRANTEAFF. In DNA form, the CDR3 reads TGTGCCAGCCGCCAACTCGACAGGGCGAACACTGAAGCTTTCTTT.

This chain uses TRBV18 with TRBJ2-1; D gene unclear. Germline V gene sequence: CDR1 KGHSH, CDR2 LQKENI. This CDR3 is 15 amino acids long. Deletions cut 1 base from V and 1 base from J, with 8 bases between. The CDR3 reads CASSPRQLSYNEQFF. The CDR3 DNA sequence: TGTGCCAGCTCACCACGGCAGTTATCCTACAATGAGCAGTTCTTC.

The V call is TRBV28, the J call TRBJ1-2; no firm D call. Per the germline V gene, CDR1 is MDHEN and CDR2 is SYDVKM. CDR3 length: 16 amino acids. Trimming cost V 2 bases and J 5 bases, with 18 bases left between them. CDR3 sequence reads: CASSLGELQVLYGYTF. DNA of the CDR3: TGTGCCAGCAGTTTAGGGGAGCTCCAGGTCCTTTATGGCTACACCTTC.

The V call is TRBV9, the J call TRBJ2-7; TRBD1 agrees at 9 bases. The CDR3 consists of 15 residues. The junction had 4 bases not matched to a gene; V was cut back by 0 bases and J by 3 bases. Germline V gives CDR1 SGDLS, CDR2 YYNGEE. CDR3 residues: CASSVGQGGDYEQYF. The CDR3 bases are TGTGCCAGCAGCGTAGGACAGGGGGGTGACTACGAGCAGTACTTC.

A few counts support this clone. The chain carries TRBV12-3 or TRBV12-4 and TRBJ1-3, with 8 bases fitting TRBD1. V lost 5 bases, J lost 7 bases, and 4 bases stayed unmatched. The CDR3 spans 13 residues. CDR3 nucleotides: TGTGCCAGCAGTCTGGACAGGGCGAACACCATATATTTT. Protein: CASSLDRANTIYF.

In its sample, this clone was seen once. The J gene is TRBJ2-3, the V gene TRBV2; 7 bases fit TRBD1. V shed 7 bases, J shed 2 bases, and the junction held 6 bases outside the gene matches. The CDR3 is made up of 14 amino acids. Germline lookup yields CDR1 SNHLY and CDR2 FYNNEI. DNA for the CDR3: TGTGCCAGCAAAACAGGGGCCTACACAGATACGCAGTATTTT. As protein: CASKTGAYTDTQYF.

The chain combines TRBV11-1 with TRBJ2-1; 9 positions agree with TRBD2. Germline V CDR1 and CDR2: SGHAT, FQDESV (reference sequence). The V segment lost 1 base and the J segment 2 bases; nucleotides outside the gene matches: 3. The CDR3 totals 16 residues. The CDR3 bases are TGTGCCAGCAGCTTAGGGGCGGGGGGGCCCTACAATGAGCAGTTCTTC. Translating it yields CASSLGAGGPYNEQFF.

The CDR3 sequence: CASSLPGGRTYEQYF. For the CDR3, the DNA is TGTGCCAGCAGCTTACCAGGGGGCCGGACCTACGAGCAGTACTTC. V is TRBV7-8 and J is TRBJ2-7; 8 bases map to TRBD1. Trimming cost V 2 bases and J 2 bases; bases outside gene matches: 5. The CDR3 totals 15 residues. Germline loops: CDR1 SGHVS, CDR2 FQNEAQ.

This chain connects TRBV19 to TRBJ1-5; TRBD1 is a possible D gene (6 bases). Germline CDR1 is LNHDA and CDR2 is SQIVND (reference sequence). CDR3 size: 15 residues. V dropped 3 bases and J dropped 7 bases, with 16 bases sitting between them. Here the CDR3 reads CASSIKQGLRQPQHF. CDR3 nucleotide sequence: TGTGCCAGTAGTATCAAACAGGGTTTAAGACAGCCCCAGCATTTT.

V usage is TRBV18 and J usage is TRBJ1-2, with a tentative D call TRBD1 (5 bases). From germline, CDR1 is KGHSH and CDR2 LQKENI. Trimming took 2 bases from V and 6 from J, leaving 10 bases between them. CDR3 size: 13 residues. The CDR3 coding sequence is TGTGCCAGCTCACCATGGGGGGTAGATGGCTACACCTTC. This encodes CASSPWGVDGYTF.

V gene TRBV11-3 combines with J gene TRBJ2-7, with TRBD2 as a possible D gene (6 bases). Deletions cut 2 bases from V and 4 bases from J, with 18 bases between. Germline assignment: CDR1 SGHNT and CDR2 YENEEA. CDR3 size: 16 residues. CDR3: CASSLIGREYGYEQYF. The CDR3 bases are TGTGCCAGCAGCTTAATAGGGCGGGAATATGGTTACGAGCAGTACTTC.

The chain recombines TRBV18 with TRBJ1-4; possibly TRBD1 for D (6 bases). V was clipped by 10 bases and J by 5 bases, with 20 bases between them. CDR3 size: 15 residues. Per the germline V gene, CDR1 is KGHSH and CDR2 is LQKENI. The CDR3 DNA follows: TGTGCCACCTCGAGGGGGGGTTCGGCCAATGAAAAACTGTTTTTT. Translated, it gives CATSRGGSANEKLFF.

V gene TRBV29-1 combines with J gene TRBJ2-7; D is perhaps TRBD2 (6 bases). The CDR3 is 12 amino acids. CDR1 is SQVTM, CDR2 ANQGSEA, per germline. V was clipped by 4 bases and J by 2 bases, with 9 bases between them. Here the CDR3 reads CSVGGVAYEQYF. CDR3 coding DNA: TGCAGCGTTGGGGGGGTGGCCTACGAGCAGTACTTC.

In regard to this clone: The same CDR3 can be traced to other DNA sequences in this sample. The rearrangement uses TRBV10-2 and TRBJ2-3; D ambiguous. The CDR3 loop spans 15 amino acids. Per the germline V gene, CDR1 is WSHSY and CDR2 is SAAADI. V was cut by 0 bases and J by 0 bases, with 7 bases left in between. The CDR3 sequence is CASSESPVSTDTQYF. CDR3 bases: TGCGCCAGCAGTGAGTCCCCGGTGAGCACAGATACGCAGTATTTT.

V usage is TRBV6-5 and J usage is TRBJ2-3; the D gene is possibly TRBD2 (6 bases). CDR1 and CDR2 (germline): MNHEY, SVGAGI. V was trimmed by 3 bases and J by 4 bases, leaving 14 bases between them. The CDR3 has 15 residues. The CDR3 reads CASSYGAGKADTQYF. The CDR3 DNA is TGTGCCAGCAGTTATGGAGCGGGCAAAGCAGATACGCAGTATTTT.

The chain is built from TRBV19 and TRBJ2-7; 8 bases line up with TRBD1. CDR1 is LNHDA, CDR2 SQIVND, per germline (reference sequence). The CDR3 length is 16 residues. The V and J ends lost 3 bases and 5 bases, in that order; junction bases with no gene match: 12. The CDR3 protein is CASSILGTGGSNEQYF. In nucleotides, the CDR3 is TGTGCCAGTAGTATCCTTGGGACAGGCGGGTCGAACGAGCAGTACTTC.

The DNA for the CDR3 is TGTGCCAGCGGACAGTTCTACGAGCAGTACTTC. This codes for CASGQFYEQYF. The chain employs TRBV19 and TRBJ2-7; the D gene is possibly TRBD1 (6 bases). The CDR3 runs to 11 residues. The V end lost 9 bases, the J end lost 3 bases, and 9 bases lay between the germline ends. CDR1 and CDR2 from the germline V gene are LNHDA and SQIVND (reference sequence).

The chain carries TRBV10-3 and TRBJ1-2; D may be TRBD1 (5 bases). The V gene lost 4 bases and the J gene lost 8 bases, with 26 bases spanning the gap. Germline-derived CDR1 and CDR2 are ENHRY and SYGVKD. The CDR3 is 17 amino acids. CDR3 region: CAISARGGTPREGGYTF. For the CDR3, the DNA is TGTGCCATCAGTGCGCGGGGCGGGACTCCGAGGGAAGGGGGCTACACCTTC.

The CDR3 protein is CASRRDRGHYGYTF. In DNA, the CDR3 is TGTGCCAGCAGGAGGGACAGGGGGCACTATGGCTACACCTTC. The chain has TRBV6-4 and TRBJ1-2; 12 bases agree with TRBD1. Germline V gene lookup returns CDR1 MRHNA and CDR2 SNTAGT. The CDR3 loop spans 14 amino acids. Germline trimming cut 6 bases from V and 3 bases from J; bases unmatched to any gene: 2.

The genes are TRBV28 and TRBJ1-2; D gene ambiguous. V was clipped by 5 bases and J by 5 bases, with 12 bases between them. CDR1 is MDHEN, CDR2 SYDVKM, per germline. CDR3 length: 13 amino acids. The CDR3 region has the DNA TGTGCCAGCAGTCCTCCAGCTAGGTATGGCTACACCTTC. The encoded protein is CASSPPARYGYTF.

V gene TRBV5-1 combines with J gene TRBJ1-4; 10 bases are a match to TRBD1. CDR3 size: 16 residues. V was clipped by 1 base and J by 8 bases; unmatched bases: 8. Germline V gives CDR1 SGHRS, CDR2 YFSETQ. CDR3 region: CASSLRGQGEEEKLFF. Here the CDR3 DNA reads TGCGCCAGCAGCTTGAGAGGACAGGGGGAGGAGGAAAAACTGTTTTTT.

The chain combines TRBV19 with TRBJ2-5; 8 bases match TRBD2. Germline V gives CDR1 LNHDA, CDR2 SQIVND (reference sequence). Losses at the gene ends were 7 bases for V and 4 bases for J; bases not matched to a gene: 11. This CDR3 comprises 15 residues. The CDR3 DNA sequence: TGTGCCAGTAAAAAAGCGGGAGCTTACCCAGAGACCCAGTACTTC. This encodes CASKKAGAYPETQYF.

CDR3 region: CASSLGNRNEKLFF. Written as DNA, the CDR3 is TGCGCCAGCAGCTTGGGGAACAGAAATGAAAAACTGTTTTTT. V and J are TRBV5-1 and TRBJ1-4; D is unresolved. V dropped 0 bases and J dropped 5 bases, with 8 bases sitting between them. The CDR3 is made up of 14 amino acids. CDR1 is SGHRS and CDR2 is YFSETQ in the germline V gene.

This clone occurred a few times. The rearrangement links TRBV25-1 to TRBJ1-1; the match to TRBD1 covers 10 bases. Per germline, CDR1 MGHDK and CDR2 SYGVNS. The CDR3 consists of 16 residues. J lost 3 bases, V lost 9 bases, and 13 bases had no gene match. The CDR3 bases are TGTGCCAGGGAGATAGACAGGGGGCCTTCTTACACTGAAGCTTTCTTT. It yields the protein CAREIDRGPSYTEAFF.

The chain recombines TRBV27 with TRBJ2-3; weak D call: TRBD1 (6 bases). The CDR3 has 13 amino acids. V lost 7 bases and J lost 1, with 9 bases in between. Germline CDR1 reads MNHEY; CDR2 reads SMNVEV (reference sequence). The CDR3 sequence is CASNRVGTDTQYF. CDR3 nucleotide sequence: TGTGCCAGCAACAGGGTTGGCACAGATACGCAGTATTTT.

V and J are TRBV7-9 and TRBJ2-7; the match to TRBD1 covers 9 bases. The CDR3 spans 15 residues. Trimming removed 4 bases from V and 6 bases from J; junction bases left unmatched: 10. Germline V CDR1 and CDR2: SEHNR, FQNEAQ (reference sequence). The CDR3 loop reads CASSSSGTGIGEQYF. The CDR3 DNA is TGTGCCAGCAGCTCCTCCGGGACAGGGATTGGCGAGCAGTACTTC.

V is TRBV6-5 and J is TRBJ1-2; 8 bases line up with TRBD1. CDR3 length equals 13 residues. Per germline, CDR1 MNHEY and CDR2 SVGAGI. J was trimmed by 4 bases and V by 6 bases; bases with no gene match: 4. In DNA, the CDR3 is TGTGCCAGCAGCCCGGGACAGGCCTATGGCTACACCTTC. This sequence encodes CASSPGQAYGYTF.

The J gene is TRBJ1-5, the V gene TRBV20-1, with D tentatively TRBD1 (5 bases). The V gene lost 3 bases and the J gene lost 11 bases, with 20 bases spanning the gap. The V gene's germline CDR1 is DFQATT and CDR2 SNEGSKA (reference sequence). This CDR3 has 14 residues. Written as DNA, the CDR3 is TGCAGTGCTAGTCACCACCAAATTTCAGGGACCCAGCATTTT. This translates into CSASHHQISGTQHF.

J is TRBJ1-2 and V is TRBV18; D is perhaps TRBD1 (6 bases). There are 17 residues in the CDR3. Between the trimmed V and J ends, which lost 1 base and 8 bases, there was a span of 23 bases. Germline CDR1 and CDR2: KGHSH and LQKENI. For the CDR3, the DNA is TGTGCCAGCTCACCACTACAGGGTAATGAGGCACAGGGAGGCTACACCTTC. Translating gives CASSPLQGNEAQGGYTF.

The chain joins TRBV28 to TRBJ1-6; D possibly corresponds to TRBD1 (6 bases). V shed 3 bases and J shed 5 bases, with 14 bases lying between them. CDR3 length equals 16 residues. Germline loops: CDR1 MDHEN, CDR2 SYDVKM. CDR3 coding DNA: TGTGCCAGCAGTTTGGTGGGGGCGGTCGATAATTCACCCCTCCACTTT. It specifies CASSLVGAVDNSPLHF.